The T cell receptor beta chain described here comes from a study of early T cells in non-severe SARS-CoV-2 infection. Trimming shortened V by 8 bases and J by 3 bases, and 10 bases separated the two germline ends. Germline loops: CDR1 MNHEY, CDR2 SMNVEV (reference sequence). CDR3 length equals 12 residues. This clonotype was counted a few times. Attachment of unique molecular identifiers to individual cDNA molecules was performed. In TCRdb, the 5' RACE reads were re-called with MiXCR into one record per CDR3 protein. The sample includes fewer than 60,000 distinct CDR3 sequences, 9% to 9.5% of them seen just once.

Sequenced material: whole blood. The clonotype comes from an adult who was a healthcare worker with PCR-confirmed SARS-CoV-2 infection or an uninfected control (not recorded which). This chain links TRBV27 with TRBJ1-2; possible D gene TRBD1, 6 bases. CDR3 loop: CASSAGDYGYTF. CDR3 coding DNA: TGTGCCAGCTCGGCAGGGGACTATGGCTACACCTTC.